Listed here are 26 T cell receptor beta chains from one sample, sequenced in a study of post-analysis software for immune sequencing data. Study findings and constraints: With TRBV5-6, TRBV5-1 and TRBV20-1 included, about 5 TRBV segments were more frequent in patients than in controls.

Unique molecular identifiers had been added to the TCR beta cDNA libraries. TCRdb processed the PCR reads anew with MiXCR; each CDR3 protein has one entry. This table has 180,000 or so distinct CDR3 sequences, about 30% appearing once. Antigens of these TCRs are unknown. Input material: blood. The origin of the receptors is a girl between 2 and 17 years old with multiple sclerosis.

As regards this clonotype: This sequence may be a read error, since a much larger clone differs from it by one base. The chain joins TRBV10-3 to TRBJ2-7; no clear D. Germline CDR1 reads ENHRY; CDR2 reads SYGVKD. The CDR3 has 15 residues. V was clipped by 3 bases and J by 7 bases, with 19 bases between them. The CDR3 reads CAISEWWAHYNEQYF. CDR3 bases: TGTGCCATCAGTGAATGGTGGGCCCACTACAATGAGCAGTACTTC.

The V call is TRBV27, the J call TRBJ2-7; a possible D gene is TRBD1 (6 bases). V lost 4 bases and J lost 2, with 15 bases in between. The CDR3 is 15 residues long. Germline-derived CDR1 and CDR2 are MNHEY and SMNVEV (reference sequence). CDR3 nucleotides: TGTGCCAGCAGTTCTTCAGGGGAGACGGCCTACGAGCAGTACTTC. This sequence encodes CASSSSGETAYEQYF.

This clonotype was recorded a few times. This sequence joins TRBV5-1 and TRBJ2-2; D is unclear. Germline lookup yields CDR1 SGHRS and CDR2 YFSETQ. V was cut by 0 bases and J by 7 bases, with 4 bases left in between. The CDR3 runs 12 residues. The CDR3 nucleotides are TGCGCCAGCAGCTTGGTCGGCGGGGAGCTGTTTTTT. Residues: CASSLVGGELFF.

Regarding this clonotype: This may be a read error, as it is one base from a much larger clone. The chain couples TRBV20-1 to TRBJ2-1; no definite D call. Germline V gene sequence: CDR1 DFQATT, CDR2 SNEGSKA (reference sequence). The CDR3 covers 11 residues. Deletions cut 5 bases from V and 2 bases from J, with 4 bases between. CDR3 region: CSAPAYNEQFF. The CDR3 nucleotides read TGCAGTGCTCCTGCCTACAATGAGCAGTTCTTC.

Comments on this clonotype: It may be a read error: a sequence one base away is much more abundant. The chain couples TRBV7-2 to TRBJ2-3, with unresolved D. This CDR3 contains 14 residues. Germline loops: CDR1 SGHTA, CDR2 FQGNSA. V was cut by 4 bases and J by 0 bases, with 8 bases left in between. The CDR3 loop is CASSSTTSTDTQYF. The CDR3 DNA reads TGTGCCAGCAGCTCTACGACCAGCACAGATACGCAGTATTTT.

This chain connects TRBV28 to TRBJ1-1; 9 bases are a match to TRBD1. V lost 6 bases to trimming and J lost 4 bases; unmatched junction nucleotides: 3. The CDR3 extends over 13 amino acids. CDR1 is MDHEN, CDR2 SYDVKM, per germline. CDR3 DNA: TGTGCCAGCAGGGGACAGGGCGGCACTGAAGCTTTCTTT. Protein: CASRGQGGTEAFF.

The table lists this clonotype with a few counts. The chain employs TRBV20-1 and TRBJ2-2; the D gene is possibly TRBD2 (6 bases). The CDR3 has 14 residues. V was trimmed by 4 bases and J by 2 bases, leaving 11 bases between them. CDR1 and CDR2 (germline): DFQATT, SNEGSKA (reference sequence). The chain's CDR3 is CSATGGANTGELFF. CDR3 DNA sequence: TGCAGTGCTACCGGAGGGGCAAACACCGGGGAGCTGTTTTTT.

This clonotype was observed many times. The CDR3, as DNA: TGCAGTGCTAGAGGGACTAGCGGGACCTACGAGCAGTACTTC. Its translation: CSARGTSGTYEQYF. V is TRBV20-1 and J is TRBJ2-7, with 12 bases aligning to TRBD2. The ends lost 1 base at V and 2 bases at J; junction bases unmatched: 0. CDR3 length: 14 amino acids. CDR1 is DFQATT and CDR2 is SNEGSKA in the germline V gene (reference sequence).

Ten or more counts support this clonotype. This CDR3 is CASSLRRAGETQYF. The CDR3 bases are TGTGCCAGCAGCTTACGCAGGGCGGGGGAGACCCAGTACTTC. This sequence joins TRBV7-2 and TRBJ2-5, with D perhaps matching TRBD2 (6 bases). CDR1 and CDR2 (germline): SGHTA, FQGNSA. The CDR3 extends over 14 amino acids. V lost 2 bases to trimming and J lost 5 bases, with 12 bases between them.

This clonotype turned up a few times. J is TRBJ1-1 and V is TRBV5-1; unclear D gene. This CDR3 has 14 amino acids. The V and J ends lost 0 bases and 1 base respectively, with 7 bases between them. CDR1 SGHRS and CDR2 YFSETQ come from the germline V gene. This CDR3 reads CASSLDGRNTEAFF. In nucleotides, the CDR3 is TGCGCCAGCAGCTTGGATGGGAGGAACACTGAAGCTTTCTTT.

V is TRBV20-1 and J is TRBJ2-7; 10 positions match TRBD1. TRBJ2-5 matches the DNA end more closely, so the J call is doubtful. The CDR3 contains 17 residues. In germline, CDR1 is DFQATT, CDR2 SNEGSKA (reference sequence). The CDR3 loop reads CSANTLGTGAFRETQYF. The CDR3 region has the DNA TGCAGTGCAAATACCCTCGGGACAGGGGCCTTCCGCGAGACCCAGTACTTC.

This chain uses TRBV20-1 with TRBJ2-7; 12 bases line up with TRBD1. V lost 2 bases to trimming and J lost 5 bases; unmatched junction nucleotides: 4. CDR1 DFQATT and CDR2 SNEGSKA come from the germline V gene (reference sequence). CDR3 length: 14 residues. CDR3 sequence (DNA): TGCAGTGCTAGAACCGGGACAGGGGGCAACGAGCAGTACTTC. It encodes CSARTGTGGNEQYF.

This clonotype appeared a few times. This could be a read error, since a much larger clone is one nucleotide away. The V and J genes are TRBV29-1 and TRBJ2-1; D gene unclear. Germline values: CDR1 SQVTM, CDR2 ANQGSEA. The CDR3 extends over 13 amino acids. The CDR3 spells CSVLPAAYSEQFF. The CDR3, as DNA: TGCAGCGTCTTGCCGGCCGCGTACAGTGAGCAGTTCTTC.

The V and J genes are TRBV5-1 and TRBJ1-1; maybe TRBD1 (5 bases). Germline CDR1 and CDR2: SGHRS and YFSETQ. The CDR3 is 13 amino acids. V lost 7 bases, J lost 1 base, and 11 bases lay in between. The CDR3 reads CASYVQANTEAFF. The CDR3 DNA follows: TGCGCCAGCTACGTACAGGCGAACACTGAAGCTTTCTTT.

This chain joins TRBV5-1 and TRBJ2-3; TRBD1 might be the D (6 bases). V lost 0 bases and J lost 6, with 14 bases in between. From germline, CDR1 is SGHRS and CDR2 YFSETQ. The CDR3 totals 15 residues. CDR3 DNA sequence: TGCGCCAGCAGCTTGGTCACAGGGCAGAGGGATACGCAGTATTTT. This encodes CASSLVTGQRDTQYF.

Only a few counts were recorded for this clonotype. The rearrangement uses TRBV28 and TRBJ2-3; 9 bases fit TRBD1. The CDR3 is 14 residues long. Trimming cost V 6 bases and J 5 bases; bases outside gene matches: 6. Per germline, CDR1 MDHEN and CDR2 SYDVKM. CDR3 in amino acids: CASRHRGRIDTQYF. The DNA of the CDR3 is TGTGCCAGCAGACACAGGGGGCGGATAGATACGCAGTATTTT.

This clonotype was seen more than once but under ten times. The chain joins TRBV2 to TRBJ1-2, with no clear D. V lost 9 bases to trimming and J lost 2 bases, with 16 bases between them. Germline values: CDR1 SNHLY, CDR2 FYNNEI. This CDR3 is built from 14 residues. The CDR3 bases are TGTGCCAGTAACTTACAGTCGGTAAACTATGGCTACACCTTC. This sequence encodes CASNLQSVNYGYTF.

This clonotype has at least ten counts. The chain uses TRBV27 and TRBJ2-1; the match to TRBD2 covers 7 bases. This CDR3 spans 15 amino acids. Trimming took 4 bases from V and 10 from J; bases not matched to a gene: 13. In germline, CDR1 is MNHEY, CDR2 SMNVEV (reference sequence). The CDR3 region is CASSSWDYGPREQFF. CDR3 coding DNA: TGTGCCAGCAGTTCGTGGGACTATGGGCCACGGGAGCAGTTCTTC.

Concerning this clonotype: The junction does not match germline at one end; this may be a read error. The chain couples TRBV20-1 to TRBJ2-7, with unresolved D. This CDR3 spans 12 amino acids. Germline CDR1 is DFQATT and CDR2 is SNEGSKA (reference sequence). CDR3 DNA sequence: TGCAGGGCTAGTGGGAAGTCCTACGAGCAGTACTTC. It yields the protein CRASGKSYEQYF.

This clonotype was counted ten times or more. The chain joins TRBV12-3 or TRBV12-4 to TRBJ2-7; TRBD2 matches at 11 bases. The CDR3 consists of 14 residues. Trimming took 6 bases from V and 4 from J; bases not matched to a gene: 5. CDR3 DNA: TGTGCCAGCAGGCTAGCGGGGGGTAATTACGAGCAGTACTTC. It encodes CASRLAGGNYEQYF.

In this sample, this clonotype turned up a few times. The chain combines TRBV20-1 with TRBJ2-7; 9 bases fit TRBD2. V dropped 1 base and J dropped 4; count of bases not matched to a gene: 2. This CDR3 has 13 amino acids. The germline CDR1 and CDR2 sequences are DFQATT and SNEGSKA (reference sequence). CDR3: CSARGTSDYEQYF. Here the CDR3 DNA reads TGCAGTGCTAGAGGGACTAGCGATTACGAGCAGTACTTC.

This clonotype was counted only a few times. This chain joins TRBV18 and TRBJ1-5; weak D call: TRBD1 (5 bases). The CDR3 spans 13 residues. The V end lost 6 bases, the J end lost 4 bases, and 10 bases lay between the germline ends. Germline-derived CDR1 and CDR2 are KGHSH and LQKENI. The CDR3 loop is CASSRDGNQPQHF. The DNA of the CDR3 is TGTGCCAGCTCCCGGGACGGGAATCAGCCCCAGCATTTT.

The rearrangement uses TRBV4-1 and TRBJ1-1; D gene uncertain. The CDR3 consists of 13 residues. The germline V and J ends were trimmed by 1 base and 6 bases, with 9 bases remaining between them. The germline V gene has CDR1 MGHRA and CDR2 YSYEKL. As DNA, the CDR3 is TGCGCCAGCAGCCAAGCGACTAGCGCTGAAGCTTTCTTT. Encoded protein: CASSQATSAEAFF.

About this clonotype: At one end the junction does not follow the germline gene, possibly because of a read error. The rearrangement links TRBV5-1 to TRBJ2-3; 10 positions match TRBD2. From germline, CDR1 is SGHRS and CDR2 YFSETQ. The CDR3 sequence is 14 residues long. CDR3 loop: CVSSITSGTDTQYF. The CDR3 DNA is TGCGTCAGCAGCATTACTAGCGGGACGGATACGCAGTATTTT.

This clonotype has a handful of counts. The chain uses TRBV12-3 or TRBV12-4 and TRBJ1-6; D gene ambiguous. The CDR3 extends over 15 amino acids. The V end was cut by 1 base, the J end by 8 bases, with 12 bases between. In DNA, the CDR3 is TGTGCCAGCAGTTTAGGGACCCCTCTCTATTCACCCCTCCACTTT. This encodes CASSLGTPLYSPLHF.

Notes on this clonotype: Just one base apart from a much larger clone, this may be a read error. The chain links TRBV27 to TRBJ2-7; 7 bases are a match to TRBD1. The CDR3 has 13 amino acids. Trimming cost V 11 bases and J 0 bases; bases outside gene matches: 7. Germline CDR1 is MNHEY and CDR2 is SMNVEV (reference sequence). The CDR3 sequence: CAGSDRSSYEQYF. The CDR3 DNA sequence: TGTGCCGGCTCGGACAGGAGCTCCTACGAGCAGTACTTC.